Below are 30 T cell receptor beta chains sequenced from a single sample in a study of T cells in women clearing cervical HPV infection. Repertoires were generated with immunoSEQ multiplex PCR, while TCRdb's copy carries only in-frame clones and drops some. This repertoire includes around 19,000 clones. The sample was blood buffy coat. Every receptor here comes from a woman between 18 and 70 years old with a cervical HPV16 infection that either progressed to CIN3+ or cleared (not recorded which).

On this clone: The read halts 3 residues ahead of the CDR3 end, with the missing end drawn from the germline J gene. The chain joins TRBV6-2 or TRBV6-3 to TRBJ1-5; perhaps TRBD1 as D (6 bases). The CDR3 is made up of 15 amino acids. Germline V lookup: CDR1 MNHEY, CDR2 SVGEGT. V lost 4 bases and J lost 1, with 11 bases in between. CDR3 loop: CASSWADRSNQPQHF. CDR3 DNA (partial): TGTGCCAGCAGTTGGGCGGACAGAAGCAATCAGCCC.

Comments on this clone: The CDR3 goes on 3 residues after the read ends, and that part is filled in from the germline J gene. This chain joins TRBV5-1 and TRBJ1-5; 7 positions match TRBD1. CDR3 length equals 14 residues. Trimming removed 0 bases from V and 8 bases from J; junction bases left unmatched: 5. Germline V gene sequence: CDR1 SGHRS, CDR2 YFSETQ. The CDR3 DNA, read in part, is TGCGCCAGCAGCTTGGAGAAACAGGGGAAGCCC. Protein: CASSLEKQGKP. The whole CDR3 is CASSLEKQGKPQHF.

CDR3 bases read: TGTGCCAGCACGATATGGCTTAGCAATCAGCCC. It yields the protein CASTIWLSNQP. The entire CDR3 reads CASTIWLSNQPQHF. The rearrangement joins TRBV3-1 (or the pseudogene TRBV3-2) to TRBJ1-5, with D uncertain. Coverage ceases 3 residues before the CDR3 finishes, and the germline J gene fills in the end. The CDR3 contains 14 residues. The germline gives CDR1 LGHDT, CDR2 YNNKEL (reference sequence). V gave up 7 bases and J gave up 0 bases, with 10 bases separating them.

A word on this clone: The missing CDR3 end, 3 residues past where the read stops, is filled in from the germline J gene. The rearrangement links TRBV5-1 to TRBJ2-3; 11 nucleotides align to TRBD2. Germline assignment: CDR1 SGHRS and CDR2 YFSETQ. CDR3 size: 17 residues. The sequenced CDR3 bases are TGCGCCAGCAGCTTGGCCACTCTAGCGGGGGGCCAAGAGACG. It is translated as CASSLATLAGGQET. The full CDR3 sequence reads CASSLATLAGGQETQYF.

A remark on this clone: Read coverage stops 3 residues before the CDR3 terminus; the germline J gene supplies the remainder. The V call is TRBV7-9, the J call TRBJ1-4; D perhaps matches TRBD1 (5 bases). The CDR3 totals 14 residues. Germline V gives CDR1 SEHNR, CDR2 FQNEAQ (reference sequence). This CDR3 is CASSLAGASFPLFF. The sequenced part of the CDR3 DNA is TGTGCCAGCAGCTTAGCAGGGGCAAGTTTCCCA.

A remark on this clone: Coverage ceases 3 residues before the CDR3 finishes, and the germline J gene fills in the end. The V gene is TRBV19, the J gene TRBJ1-6; no clear D. This CDR3 is 16 amino acids long. Germline V gene sequence: CDR1 LNHDA, CDR2 SQIVND (reference sequence). Trimming pared 3 bases from V and 0 bases from J, leaving 9 bases between. CDR3 sequence reads: CASSIDSGSYNSPLHF. Partial CDR3 DNA: TGTGCCAGTAGTATCGATTCGGGCTCCTATAATTCACCC.

Regarding this clone: The missing CDR3 end, 3 residues past where the read stops, is filled in from the germline J gene. The rearrangement links TRBV30 to TRBJ2-7, with D possibly matching TRBD1 (6 bases). The CDR3 extends over 15 amino acids. Deletions cut 0 bases from V and 2 bases from J, with 14 bases between. Germline V gene sequence: CDR1 GTSNPN, CDR2 SVGIG (reference sequence). The CDR3 loop is CAWSVLWDTPYEQYF. Incomplete CDR3 DNA: TGTGCCTGGAGTGTACTATGGGACACTCCCTACGAG.

Concerning this clone itself: The read terminates 3 residues ahead of where the CDR3 ends, so the germline J gene completes it. The V gene is TRBV5-1, the J gene TRBJ2-2, with D possibly being TRBD1 (6 bases). V lost 5 bases to trimming and J lost 2 bases, with 10 bases between them. The length of the CDR3 is 14 residues. In germline, CDR1 is SGHRS, CDR2 YFSETQ. This CDR3 is CASRWTANTGELFF. Partial CDR3 DNA: TGCGCCAGCAGGTGGACAGCTAACACCGGGGAG.

The DNA read from the CDR3 is TGTGCCAGCAGTGAGGGGGGGAGCACAGATACG. This translates into CASSEGGSTDT. From start to end, the CDR3 is CASSEGGSTDTQYF. This chain connects TRBV6-2 or TRBV6-3 to TRBJ2-3; maybe TRBD2 (7 bases). Read data end 3 residues before the CDR3 end; the end is taken from the germline J gene. Germline V gene sequence: CDR1 MNHEY, CDR2 SVGEGT. The CDR3 runs 14 residues. Trimming removed 5 bases at V and 0 bases at J, with 9 bases between.

With regard to this clone: The read comes to an end 3 residues before the CDR3 does, leaving the germline J gene to fill in the end. This chain connects TRBV5-1 to TRBJ1-6, with D maybe TRBD1 (6 bases). CDR3 length equals 14 residues. Trimming shortened V by 0 bases and J by 9 bases, and 10 bases separated the two germline ends. Germline V lookup: CDR1 SGHRS, CDR2 YFSETQ. CDR3 bases read: TGCGCCAGCAGCTTGGATACAGGGTCTTCACCC. Its protein is CASSLDTGSSP. The whole CDR3 is CASSLDTGSSPLHF. Drawing the rest from reference TRBV5-1 and TRBJ1-6, the complete variable domain is KAGVTQTPRYLIKTRGQQVTLSCSPISGHRSVSWYQQTPGQGLQFLFEYFSETQRNKGNFPGRFSGRQFSNSRSEMNVSTLELGDSALYLCASSLDTGSSPLHFGNGTRLTVT.

Remarks on this clone: Read data end 3 residues before the CDR3 end; the end is taken from the germline J gene. V is TRBV7-2 and J is TRBJ1-2, with D unresolved. Germline V gene lookup returns CDR1 SGHTA and CDR2 FQGNSA. V was trimmed by 2 bases and J by 4 bases, leaving 11 bases between them. This CDR3 region has 14 residues. CDR3 DNA (partial): TGTGCCAGCAGCTTAATTCAGGAAGCCTATGGC. It translates to CASSLIQEAYG. The whole CDR3 is CASSLIQEAYGYTF.

The CDR3: CASSLGGLAGGPETQYF. The part of the CDR3 DNA that was read is TGTGCCAGCAGCTTAGGAGGACTAGCGGGGGGGCCTGAGACG. The chain combines TRBV13 with TRBJ2-3; 15 nucleotides line up with TRBD2. The CDR3 is cut off 3 residues early in the read; its end comes from the germline J gene. CDR1 is PRHDT and CDR2 is FYEKMQ in the germline V gene (reference sequence). The CDR3 spans 17 residues.

Turning to this clone: The read terminates 3 residues before the CDR3 end, so the remaining end is supplied by the germline J gene. The V and J genes are TRBV4-1 and TRBJ1-1; 7 bases are a match to TRBD1. Looked up from germline, CDR1 is MGHRA and CDR2 is YSYEKL. The CDR3 covers 15 residues. The part of the CDR3 DNA that was read is TGCGCCAGCAGCCAAGAGCCCGGACAGGAGGGGGAA. Amino acid sequence: CASSQEPGQEGE. The entire CDR3 reads CASSQEPGQEGEAFF.

A note on this clone: The read gets to within 3 residues of the CDR3 end, and the germline J gene fills in the rest. The rearrangement links TRBV18 to TRBJ1-2; TRBD1 agrees at 9 bases. Germline V gene lookup returns CDR1 KGHSH and CDR2 LQKENI. CDR3 length: 13 amino acids. J lost 7 bases, V lost 4 bases, and 4 bases had no gene match. CDR3 DNA, as far as it was read: TGTGCCAGCTCACGGGACAGGGAGAGTGGC. Protein product: CASSRDRESG. The CDR3, in full, reads CASSRDRESGYTF. Filled out from reference TRBV18 and TRBJ1-2, the complete variable domain reads NAGVMQNPRHLVRRRGQEARLRCSPMKGHSHVYWYRQLPEEGLKFMVYLQKENIIDESGMPKERFSAEFPKEGPSILRIQQVVRGDSAAYFCASSRDRESGYTFGSGTRLTVV.

A word on this clone: With the read ending 3 residues before the CDR3 end, the germline J gene is used to fill in that end. The chain recombines TRBV28 with TRBJ1-2; TRBD1 is a possible D gene (6 bases). The V and J ends lost 3 bases and 2 bases respectively, with 10 bases between them. CDR1 and CDR2 (germline): MDHEN, SYDVKM. This CDR3 region has 14 residues. The CDR3 loop reads CASSFQGPNYGYTF. The sequenced CDR3 bases are TGTGCCAGCAGTTTCCAGGGGCCAAACTATGGC.

As for this clone: One junction end does not reproduce the germline sequence, and a read error may be involved. The DNA ends 3 residues before the CDR3 does, and the rest of the CDR3 is filled in from the germline J gene. Other DNA sequences in the sample encode the same CDR3. The chain carries TRBV30 and TRBJ1-3; D not certain. Per the germline V gene, CDR1 is GTSNPN and CDR2 is SVGIG (reference sequence). This CDR3 region has 13 residues. The CDR3 bases that were read are TGTGCCTGGAGCTCTCTACGGGGAAACACG. This codes for CAWSSLRGNT. The full-length CDR3 reads as CAWSSLRGNTIYF.

For this clone: The CDR3 goes on 3 residues after the read ends, and that part is filled in from the germline J gene. The chain is built from TRBV9 and TRBJ2-5, with 11 bases aligning to TRBD2. Germline CDR1 SGDLS, CDR2 YYNGEE. This CDR3 spans 14 amino acids. Trimming cost V 5 bases and J 4 bases; bases outside gene matches: 4. The part of the CDR3 DNA that was read is TGTGCCAGCAGTAGCGGGGGGGCCGGAGAGACC. Translation: CASSSGGAGET. The entire CDR3 protein reads CASSSGGAGETQYF. The variable domain in full, with the rest retrieved from reference TRBV9 and TRBJ2-5, is DSGVTQTPKHLITATGQRVTLRCSPRSGDLSVYWYQQSLDQGLQFLIQYYNGEERAKGNILERFSAQQFPDLHSELNLSSLELGDSALYFCASSSGGAGETQYFGPGTRLLVL.

Turning to this clone: The CDR3 is cut off 3 residues early in the read; its end comes from the germline J gene. The gene calls are TRBV19 and TRBJ1-1; D may be TRBD1 (6 bases). The V and J ends lost 7 bases and 4 bases respectively, with 19 bases between them. The CDR3 sequence is 15 residues long. Germline assignment: CDR1 LNHDA and CDR2 SQIVND (reference sequence). The CDR3 sequence is CASKKLEGRGTEAFF. The DNA read from the CDR3 is TGTGCCAGTAAGAAGCTGGAGGGCAGGGGCACTGAA.

As concerns this clone: The DNA ends 3 residues before the CDR3 does, and the rest of the CDR3 is filled in from the germline J gene. The rearrangement links TRBV7-6 to TRBJ2-5, with 10 bases matching TRBD2. CDR3 length: 17 amino acids. Germline values: CDR1 SGHVS, CDR2 FNYEAQ. Trimming cost V 5 bases and J 1 base; bases outside gene matches: 10. Partial CDR3 DNA: TGTGCCAGCAGCAACCGGATAGCGGGGGGCCTCCAAGAGACC. It is translated as CASSNRIAGGLQET. From start to end, the CDR3 is CASSNRIAGGLQETQYF.

With respect to this clone: Sequencing ends 3 residues short of the CDR3 end; the germline J gene provides the rest. V is TRBV5-1 and J is TRBJ1-4; no reliable D call. Germline V gene data show CDR1 as SGHRS and CDR2 as YFSETQ. The CDR3 has 16 residues. The CDR3 bases that were read are TGCGCCAGCAGCTTGAACATGGCAGCCACTAATTCACCA. Protein sequence: CASSLNMAATNSP. The entire CDR3 protein reads CASSLNMAATNSPLFF. The full variable domain, with the rest looked up from reference TRBV5-1 and TRBJ1-4, is KAGVTQTPRYLIKTRGQQVTLSCSPISGHRSVSWYQQTPGQGLQFLFEYFSETQRNKGNFPGRFSGRQFSNSRSEMNVSTLELGDSALYLCASSLNMAATNSPLFFGSGTQLSVL.

On this clone: Read data end 3 residues before the CDR3 end; the end is taken from the germline J gene. The chain links TRBV19 to TRBJ2-2, with 8 nucleotides matching TRBD1. Germline CDR1 is LNHDA and CDR2 is SQIVND (reference sequence). The CDR3 runs to 14 residues. The V and J ends lost 6 bases and 7 bases, in that order; junction bases with no gene match: 7. Incomplete CDR3 DNA: TGTGCCAGTAGGGGACAGGCCGGGGGCGGGGAG. Its protein is CASRGQAGGGE. The CDR3, in full, reads CASRGQAGGGELFF. Filled out from reference TRBV19 and TRBJ2-2, the complete variable domain reads DGGITQSPKYLFRKEGQNVTLSCEQNLNHDAMYWYRQDPGQGLRLIYYSQIVNDFQKGDIAEGYSVSREKKESFPLTVTSAQKNPTAFYLCASRGQAGGGELFFGEGSRLTVL.

The CDR3 DNA, read in part, is TGCAGCGTTGAAGGTAGACAGGCCTACGAG. Residues: CSVEGRQAYE. The whole CDR3 is CSVEGRQAYEQYF. The chain has TRBV29-1 and TRBJ2-7, with D tentatively TRBD1 (6 bases). The CDR3 end is not reached by the read, which stops 3 residues before it; the germline J gene fills it in. Germline V gives CDR1 SQVTM, CDR2 ANQGSEA. Trimming left V 1 base short and J 2 bases short, with 9 bases between. CDR3 size: 13 residues.

To note about this clone: The read ends 3 residues early relative to the CDR3; the germline J gene fills the gap. The chain recombines TRBV20-1 with TRBJ1-4; TRBD1 aligns across 8 bases. The CDR3 is 17 amino acids. Germline V gene data show CDR1 as DFQATT and CDR2 as SNEGSKA (reference sequence). The CDR3 bases that were read are TGCAGTGCTAGATCCGGGACAGGCTCGTGGGGTAATTCACCA. This encodes CSARSGTGSWGNSP. The entire CDR3 is CSARSGTGSWGNSPLFF.

With respect to this clone: The CDR3 goes on 3 residues after the read ends, and that part is filled in from the germline J gene. The chain is built from TRBV2 and TRBJ2-7; D might be TRBD1 (6 bases). The CDR3 has 13 amino acids. With 9 bases removed from V and 5 bases from J, the gap between germline ends came to 17 bases. Germline V lookup: CDR1 SNHLY, CDR2 FYNNEI. CDR3 bases read: TGTGCCAGTATACTACAGGGAGTGGACGAG. Residues: CASILQGVDE. The CDR3 in full is CASILQGVDEQYF.

Turning to this clone: Read coverage stops 3 residues before the CDR3 terminus; the germline J gene supplies the remainder. This rearrangement joins TRBV27 to TRBJ1-4; 8 positions match TRBD1. Trimming cost V 5 bases and J 10 bases; bases outside gene matches: 12. The CDR3 runs 15 residues. Per the germline V gene, CDR1 is MNHEY and CDR2 is SMNVEV (reference sequence). CDR3 sequence reads: CASSPGQGGLGKLFF. The covered CDR3 bases are TGTGCCAGCAGTCCCGGACAGGGCGGTCTGGGAAAA.

About this clone: The read ends 3 residues before the CDR3 terminus; that terminus is restored from the germline J gene. The chain carries TRBV20-1 and TRBJ1-2; D is perhaps TRBD1 (5 bases). CDR1 is DFQATT and CDR2 is SNEGSKA in the germline V gene (reference sequence). The CDR3 has 15 residues. Trimming shortened V by 0 bases and J by 5 bases, and 16 bases separated the two germline ends. The CDR3 bases that were read are TGCAGTGCTAGAGACCTCCTTGGAGGGACTTATGGC. Protein product: CSARDLLGGTYG. From start to end, the CDR3 is CSARDLLGGTYGYTF.

Comment on this clone: Read data end 3 residues before the CDR3 end; the end is taken from the germline J gene. The rearrangement links TRBV30 to TRBJ1-4; TRBD1 aligns across 9 bases. CDR1 GTSNPN and CDR2 SVGIG come from the germline V gene (reference sequence). CDR3 length equals 18 residues. CDR3 DNA, as far as it was read: TGTGCCTGGAGGGGAATCTGGAACGTTGGGACAGGGAGTTCACCA. Translating gives CAWRGIWNVGTGSSP. In full, the CDR3 is CAWRGIWNVGTGSSPLFF.

As regards this clone: The CDR3 goes on 3 residues after the read ends, and that part is filled in from the germline J gene. The chain combines TRBV29-1 with TRBJ2-5; TRBD2 matches 13 bases. The J segment lost 5 bases and the V segment lost 4 bases, leaving 4 bases of the junction unmatched. The CDR3 loop spans 14 amino acids. The germline CDR1 and CDR2 sequences are SQVTM and ANQGSEA. The covered CDR3 bases are TGCAGCGTTGCCCCGACTAGCGGGGGGGAGACC. Residues: CSVAPTSGGET. The whole CDR3 reads CSVAPTSGGETQYF. Together with reference TRBV29-1 and TRBJ2-5, the CDR3 gives the full variable domain: SAVISQKPSRDICQRGTSLTIQCQVDSQVTMMFWYRQQPGQSLTLIATANQGSEATYESGFVIDKFPISRPNLTFSTLTVSNMSPEDSSIYLCSVAPTSGGETQYFGPGTRLLVL.

A note on this clone: The observed sequence ends 3 residues before the CDR3 terminus, with the missing tail filled in from the germline J gene. V usage is TRBV19 and J usage is TRBJ1-2, with 8 positions matching TRBD1. The CDR3 loop spans 21 amino acids. Trimming at V came to 8 bases and at J to 4 bases, leaving 30 bases not matched to a gene. CDR1 LNHDA and CDR2 SQIVND come from the germline V gene (reference sequence). CDR3 DNA (partial): TGTGCCAGTCTAGGTGGTTCGGGTAAATCCACGTGGACAGGGAGCCCCTATGGC. Encoded protein: CASLGGSGKSTWTGSPYG. The whole CDR3 protein is CASLGGSGKSTWTGSPYGYTF.

With regard to this clone: The CDR3 is cut off 3 residues early in the read; its end comes from the germline J gene. The rearrangement uses TRBV7-7 and TRBJ2-1; 9 bases are shared with TRBD2. CDR3 length equals 16 residues. Germline V CDR1 and CDR2: SSHAT, FNYEAQ (reference sequence). After removal of 1 base from V and 9 bases from J, the junction contained 10 bases not matched to a gene. The CDR3 DNA, read in part, is TGTGCCAGCAGCTTAGGGCTCGGCGGGGGGGCAGGTGAG. Translating it yields CASSLGLGGGAGE. The entire CDR3 sequence reads CASSLGLGGGAGEQFF.